This TCR beta chain was documented in a study of cytomegalovirus exposure and HLA in healthy donors. Whole-study results and caveats: In terms of immune exposure information, only CMV serostatus was available. While the bulk of TCR sequences proved rare, some public TCRs turned up in many donors. Later analysis found that TCR beta chains associated with HLA were more clonally expanded than other, equally common chains. Overall, approximately 150 TCR beta chains were annotated as cytomegalovirus-associated.

The PCR was carried out with 60 Vbeta primers and 13 Jbeta primers. The method was immunoSEQ multiplex PCR; TCRdb's version includes in-frame clones alone and lacks a portion of them. Among over 150,000 clones listed, over 70% were seen once. Notes on this clone: As yet, its antigen is unknown.

J lost 6 bases, V lost 1 base, and 3 bases had no gene match. The CDR3 spans 14 residues. Germline lookup yields CDR1 SNHLY and CDR2 FYNNEI. The gene calls are TRBV2 and TRBJ1-5; 7 bases align to TRBD1. Material for sequencing was PBMCs. This clonotype originated in a woman between 18 and 29 years old in good health and CMV-seronegative. DNA for the CDR3: TGTGCCAGCAGTGAAGGAGGGGGCGTTCAGCCCCAGCATTTT. Its translation: CASSEGGGVQPQHF.